A selection of T cell receptor beta chains follows, all from one sample in a study of OX40 agonist ivuxolimab in advanced cancers. Assay: immunoSEQ multiplex PCR; the TCRdb copy retains only in-frame clones and omits some. The repertoire includes 60,000 to 80,000 clones, approximately 82% of them detected once, and about 1% sits in the top ten. This material consisted of CD4+ or CD8+ T cells sorted from blood, taken in a trial of the OX40 agonist ivuxolimab. The receptor set was obtained from an adult with an advanced solid tumor such as melanoma, head and neck, liver or kidney cancer. CDR3s include the opening cysteine and the closing phenylalanine or tryptophan. Each record gives: D gene, clone size, J gene, V gene, CDR3 DNA, CDR3 protein. D genes are given only for firm matches. Size values are once, few and many counts, or a class for expanded clones, and some rows have none.

d_call: TRBD2
clone_size: .
j_call: TRBJ2-7
v_call: TRBV2
cdr3_nt: TGTGCCAGCGAGAGTGTGGGGGGGTACTCCTACGAGCAGTACTTC
cdr3_aa: CASESVGGYSYEQYF

d_call: TRBD2
clone_size: once
j_call: TRBJ2-1
v_call: TRBV19
cdr3_nt: TGTGCCAGTAGGGCAGCGGGGACCGCTGGAGACAATGAGCAGTTCTTC
cdr3_aa: CASRAAGTAGDNEQFF

d_call: TRBD1
clone_size: .
j_call: TRBJ1-1
v_call: TRBV5-6
cdr3_nt: TGTGCCAGCAGCTCCTGGGGGACAGGGCGAGGTGAAGCTTTCTTT
cdr3_aa: CASSSWGTGRGEAFF

d_call: .
clone_size: .
j_call: TRBJ1-1
v_call: TRBV10-3
cdr3_nt: TGTGCCATCAAGAGGGGGGACACTGAAGCTTTCTTT
cdr3_aa: CAIKRGDTEAFF

d_call: TRBD1
clone_size: .
j_call: TRBJ1-3
v_call: TRBV9
cdr3_nt: TGTGCCAGCAGCTCGTCCGGGACAGGGACTGGAAACACCATATATTTT
cdr3_aa: CASSSSGTGTGNTIYF

d_call: .
clone_size: .
j_call: TRBJ1-6
v_call: TRBV29-1
cdr3_nt: TGCAGCGTCAAAACAGGGCATAATTCACCCCTCCACTTT
cdr3_aa: CSVKTGHNSPLHF

d_call: TRBD1
clone_size: .
j_call: TRBJ1-4
v_call: TRBV7-2
cdr3_nt: TGTGCCAGCAGCTGGGGACAGACCTATGAAAAACTGTTTTTT
cdr3_aa: CASSWGQTYEKLFF

d_call: .
clone_size: .
j_call: TRBJ1-5
v_call: TRBV7-2
cdr3_nt: TGTGCCAGCACCACCTACGGGGGGGATCAGCCCCAGCATTTT
cdr3_aa: CASTTYGGDQPQHF

d_call: .
clone_size: once
j_call: TRBJ1-2
v_call: TRBV19
cdr3_nt: TGTGCCAGTAGTATAGTTCGGGCCGGAAGATATGGCTACACCTTC
cdr3_aa: CASSIVRAGRYGYTF

d_call: TRBD2
clone_size: .
j_call: TRBJ2-7
v_call: TRBV7-9
cdr3_nt: TGTGCCAGCAGCCTTAGTGGGCGGGGGGGCGCCGAGCAGTACTTC
cdr3_aa: CASSLSGRGGAEQYF

d_call: .
clone_size: .
j_call: TRBJ2-5
v_call: TRBV6-4
cdr3_nt: TGTGCCAGCAGTGACAGGGCAGACCTCGGCTGGGAGACCCAGTACTTC
cdr3_aa: CASSDRADLGWETQYF

d_call: .
clone_size: .
j_call: TRBJ1-1
v_call: TRBV18
cdr3_nt: TGTGCCAGCTCACCACGGCAGGAGACTGAAGCTTTCTTT
cdr3_aa: CASSPRQETEAFF

d_call: .
clone_size: .
j_call: TRBJ1-1
v_call: TRBV18
cdr3_nt: TGTGCCAGCTCACCGTACAACACTGAAGCTTTCTTT
cdr3_aa: CASSPYNTEAFF

d_call: TRBD1
clone_size: .
j_call: TRBJ1-1
v_call: TRBV6-5
cdr3_nt: TGTGCCAGCAGTTACACAGGGGGCTTATCTGAAGCTTTCTTT
cdr3_aa: CASSYTGGLSEAFF

d_call: .
clone_size: .
j_call: TRBJ2-5
v_call: TRBV7-2
cdr3_nt: TGTGCCAGCAGCTTTCAGACAGGCTTCCAAGAGACCCAGTACTTC
cdr3_aa: CASSFQTGFQETQYF

d_call: .
clone_size: .
j_call: TRBJ1-3
v_call: TRBV4-2
cdr3_nt: TGTGCCAGCAGCCAAGATCGTGGCTCCACCATATATTTT
cdr3_aa: CASSQDRGSTIYF

d_call: TRBD1
clone_size: .
j_call: TRBJ2-7
v_call: TRBV11-3
cdr3_nt: TGTGCCAGCAGCCCAGGACAGGGCTACGAGCAGTACTTC
cdr3_aa: CASSPGQGYEQYF

d_call: .
clone_size: .
j_call: TRBJ2-1
v_call: TRBV7-6
cdr3_nt: TGTGCCAGCAGCTTAGGGTCTTTGGCCTACAATGAGCAGTTCTTC
cdr3_aa: CASSLGSLAYNEQFF

d_call: TRBD1
clone_size: .
j_call: TRBJ1-2
v_call: TRBV14
cdr3_nt: TGTGCCAGCAGCCGAGTCACCGGGACAGACTATGGCTACACCTTC
cdr3_aa: CASSRVTGTDYGYTF

d_call: .
clone_size: .
j_call: TRBJ1-2
v_call: TRBV2
cdr3_nt: TGTGCCAGCACCCCTTTCCCCTCAAACTATGGCTACACCTTC
cdr3_aa: CASTPFPSNYGYTF

d_call: .
clone_size: .
j_call: TRBJ1-2
v_call: TRBV10-3
cdr3_nt: TGTGCCTCCGGTGGTCAGGGTTTTATTGGCTACACCTTC
cdr3_aa: CASGGQGFIGYTF

d_call: TRBD1
clone_size: .
j_call: TRBJ2-6
v_call: TRBV10-3
cdr3_nt: TGTGCCATCAGTCAGGGACAGTCTGGGGCCAACGTCCTGACTTTC
cdr3_aa: CAISQGQSGANVLTF

d_call: .
clone_size: .
j_call: TRBJ1-2
v_call: TRBV19
cdr3_nt: TGTGCCAGTAGTAGAGCGGACGAGTATGGCTACACCTTC
cdr3_aa: CASSRADEYGYTF

d_call: .
clone_size: .
j_call: TRBJ2-1
v_call: TRBV11-3
cdr3_nt: TGTGCCAGCAGCTTAGCAGATTCGAATGAGCAGTTCTTC
cdr3_aa: CASSLADSNEQFF

d_call: .
clone_size: .
j_call: TRBJ2-5
v_call: TRBV11-1
cdr3_nt: TGTGCCAGCAGCTTAGAGGGACGGAACCAAGAGACCCAGTACTTC
cdr3_aa: CASSLEGRNQETQYF

d_call: .
clone_size: .
j_call: TRBJ1-5
v_call: TRBV28
cdr3_nt: TGTGCCAGCAGTGTCAGGGATCAGCCCCAGCATTTT
cdr3_aa: CASSVRDQPQHF

d_call: TRBD2
clone_size: .
j_call: TRBJ2-1
v_call: TRBV20-1
cdr3_nt: TGCAGTGCTAGAGATGTGACTAGCCATTTCTTC
cdr3_aa: CSARDVTSHFF

d_call: .
clone_size: once
j_call: TRBJ1-5
v_call: TRBV6-1
cdr3_nt: TGTGCCAGCAGTGATCTGTCGGGTCAGCCCCAGCATTTT
cdr3_aa: CASSDLSGQPQHF